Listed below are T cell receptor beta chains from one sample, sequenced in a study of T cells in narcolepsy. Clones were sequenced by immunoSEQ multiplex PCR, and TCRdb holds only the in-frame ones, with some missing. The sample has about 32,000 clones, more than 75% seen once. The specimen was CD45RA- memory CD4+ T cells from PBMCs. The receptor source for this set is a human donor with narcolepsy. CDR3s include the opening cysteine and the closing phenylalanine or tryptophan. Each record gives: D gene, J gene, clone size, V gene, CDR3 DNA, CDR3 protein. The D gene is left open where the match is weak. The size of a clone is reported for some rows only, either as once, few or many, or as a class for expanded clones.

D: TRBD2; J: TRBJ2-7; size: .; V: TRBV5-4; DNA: TGTGCCAGCAGCCGGACTAGAGGCGAGCAGTACTTC; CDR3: CASSRTRGEQYF
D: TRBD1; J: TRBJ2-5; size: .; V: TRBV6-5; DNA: TGTGCCAGCAGTCGAGCGACAGGGTTCCAAGAGACCCAGTACTTC; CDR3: CASSRATGFQETQYF
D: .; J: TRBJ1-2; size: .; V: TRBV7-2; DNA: TGTGCCAGCAGCTTAGGAACCAGGTTGAACTATGGCTACACCTTC; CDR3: CASSLGTRLNYGYTF
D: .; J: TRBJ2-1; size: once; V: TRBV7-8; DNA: TGTGCCAGCAGCTTCACACGTGATGAGCAGTTCTTC; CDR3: CASSFTRDEQFF
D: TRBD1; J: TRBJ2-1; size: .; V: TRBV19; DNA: TGTGCCAGTAACCTTGACAGGGCGTCCTACAATGAGCAGTTCTTC; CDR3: CASNLDRASYNEQFF
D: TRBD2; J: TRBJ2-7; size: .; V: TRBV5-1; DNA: TGCGCCAGCGGGGGGGAGTCCCCCTACGAGCAGTACTTC; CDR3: CASGGESPYEQYF
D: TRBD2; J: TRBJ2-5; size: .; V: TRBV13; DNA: TGTGCCAGCAGCCTAGGACTAGCGGGAGGCGTGGAGACCCAGTACTTC; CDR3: CASSLGLAGGVETQYF
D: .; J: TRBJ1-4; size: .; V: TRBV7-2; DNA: TGTGCCAGCAGCTTAGTAATAGGGGGGGAACTGTTTTTT; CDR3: CASSLVIGGELFF
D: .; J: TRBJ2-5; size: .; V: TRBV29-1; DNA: TGCAGCGTTGCTCCGGGAGAAGAGACCCAGTACTTC; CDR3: CSVAPGEETQYF
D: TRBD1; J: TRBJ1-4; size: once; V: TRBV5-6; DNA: TGTGCCAGCAGCTCCAGAGGACAGGGTGTAGGGAAACTGTTTTTT; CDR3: CASSSRGQGVGKLFF
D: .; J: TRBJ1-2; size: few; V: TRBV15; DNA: TGTGCCACCAGCAGAGCGCTCCAGCCGGGGCGTTATGGCTACACCTTC; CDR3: CATSRALQPGRYGYTF
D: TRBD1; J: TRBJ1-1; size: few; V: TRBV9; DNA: TGTGCCAGCAGCGCCCAGGGACAGGTTCGGGCTTTCTTT; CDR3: CASSAQGQVRAFF
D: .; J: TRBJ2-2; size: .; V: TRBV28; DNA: TGTGCCAGCACCCCGGGCTTGGGGATGAACACCGGGGAGCTGTTTTTT; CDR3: CASTPGLGMNTGELFF
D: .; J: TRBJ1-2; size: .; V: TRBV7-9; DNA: TGTGCCAGCAGCTTACAGCTAGGAGAGGGAGGCTACACCTTC; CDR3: CASSLQLGEGGYTF
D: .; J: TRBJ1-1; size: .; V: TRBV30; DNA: TGTGCCTGGAAAGCCCTCACAGAGAGAAACACTGAAGCTTTCTTT; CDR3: CAWKALTERNTEAFF
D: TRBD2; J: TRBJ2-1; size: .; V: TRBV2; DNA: TGTGCCAGCACCGAAAGGACTAGCGGGAGAGCTTTGCGTGGTGAGCAGTTCTTC; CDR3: CASTERTSGRALRGEQFF
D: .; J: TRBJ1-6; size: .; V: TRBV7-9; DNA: TGTGCCAGCAGCTTGAGTTTCCGGGCTGGGCCGGCACCCCTCCACTTT; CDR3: CASSLSFRAGPAPLHF
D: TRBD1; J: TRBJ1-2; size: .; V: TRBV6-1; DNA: TGTGCCAGCAGCCTGACAGGGAACTATGGCTACACCTTC; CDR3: CASSLTGNYGYTF
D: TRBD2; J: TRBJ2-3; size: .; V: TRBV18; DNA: TGTGCCAGCTCACCTACACCGGGACTACGAGTGGATACGCAGTATTTT; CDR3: CASSPTPGLRVDTQYF
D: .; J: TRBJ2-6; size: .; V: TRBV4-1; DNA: TGCGCCAGCAGCCAAGACTTACAGTTGTTCGTCCTGACTTTC; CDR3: CASSQDLQLFVLTF
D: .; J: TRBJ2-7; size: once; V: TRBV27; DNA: TGTGCCAGCAGTCCGGACAGGGAGGGATACTTC; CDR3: CASSPDREGYF
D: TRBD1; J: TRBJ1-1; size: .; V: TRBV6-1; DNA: TGTGCCAGCAACCGAGGGGGCATACTGAACACTGAAGCTTTCTTT; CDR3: CASNRGGILNTEAFF
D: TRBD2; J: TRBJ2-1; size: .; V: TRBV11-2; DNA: TGTGCCAGCAGCTTAGATCTGAGCGGGAGTCCTGGCAATGAGCAGTTCTTC; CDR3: CASSLDLSGSPGNEQFF
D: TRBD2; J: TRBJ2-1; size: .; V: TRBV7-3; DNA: TGTGCCAGCAGCCAAAGCGGGAGCTCCTACAATGAGCAGTTCTTC; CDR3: CASSQSGSSYNEQFF
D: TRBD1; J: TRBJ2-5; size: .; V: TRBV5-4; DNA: TGTGCCAGCAGCCTCAGGACAGGGGGGACGGAGACCCAGTACTTC; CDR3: CASSLRTGGTETQYF
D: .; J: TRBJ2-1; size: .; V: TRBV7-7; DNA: TGTGCTAGCAGCTTAGGGGTTAGCACGGGGGATGAGCAGTTCTTC; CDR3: CASSLGVSTGDEQFF
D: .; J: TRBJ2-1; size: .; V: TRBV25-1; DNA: TGTGCCAGCCGAGCAACATCAAACTACAATGAGCAGTTCTTC; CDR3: CASRATSNYNEQFF
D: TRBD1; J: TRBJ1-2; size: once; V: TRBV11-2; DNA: TGTGCCAGCAGCTCCATACAGGGGGGTTATGGCTACACCTTC; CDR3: CASSSIQGGYGYTF
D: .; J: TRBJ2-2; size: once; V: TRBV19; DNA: TGTGCCAGTAACCCGGGACACACATCGAACACCGGGGAGCTGTTTTTT; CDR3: CASNPGHTSNTGELFF
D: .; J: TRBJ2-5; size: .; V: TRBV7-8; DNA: TGTGCCAGCAGCCCCTCCGGTTCCGACCAAGAGACCCAGTACTTC; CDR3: CASSPSGSDQETQYF
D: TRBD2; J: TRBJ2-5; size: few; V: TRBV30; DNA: TGTGCCTGGACCGGACTAGCGGGAGGAGAGACCCAGTACTTC; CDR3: CAWTGLAGGETQYF
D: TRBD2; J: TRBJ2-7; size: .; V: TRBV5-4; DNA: TGTGCCAGCAGCCCCTCGACTAGCGGGAGGGCCGGTAGGGGGAACGAGCAGTACTTC; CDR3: CASSPSTSGRAGRGNEQYF
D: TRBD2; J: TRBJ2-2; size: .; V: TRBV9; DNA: TGTGCCAGCAGCGTAGCCCCCGCGAGCGGGAGGCCGGGGGACGGGGAGCTGTTTTTT; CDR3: CASSVAPASGRPGDGELFF
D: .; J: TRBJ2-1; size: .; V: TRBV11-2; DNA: TGTGCCAGCAGCCCCGAACTTGTAACCAATGAGCAGTTCTTC; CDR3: CASSPELVTNEQFF
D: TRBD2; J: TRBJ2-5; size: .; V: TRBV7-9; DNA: TGTGCCAGCAGCTTTTGGAGAATAGCGGGGACTCGGGAGACCCAGTACTTC; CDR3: CASSFWRIAGTRETQYF
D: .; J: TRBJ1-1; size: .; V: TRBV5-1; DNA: TGCGCCAGCAGGCCGACAGGCACCGCTAACACTGAAGCTTTCTTT; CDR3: CASRPTGTANTEAFF
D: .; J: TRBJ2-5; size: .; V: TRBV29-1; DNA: TGCAGCGCCCGCGAAAGAGTAGGATTGGAGACCCAGTACTTC; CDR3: CSARERVGLETQYF
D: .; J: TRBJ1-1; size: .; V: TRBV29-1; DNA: TGCAGCGTTGAAGTTACAATGGGTGGCACTGAAGCTTTCTTT; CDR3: CSVEVTMGGTEAFF
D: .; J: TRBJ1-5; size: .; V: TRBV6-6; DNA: TGTGCCAGCAGACCGGGACGGGAGGGGTATCAGCCCCAGCATTTT; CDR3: CASRPGREGYQPQHF
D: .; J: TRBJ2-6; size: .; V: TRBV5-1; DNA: TGCGCCAGCACCCTCAGGGAACTCTCTGGGGCCAACGTCCTGACTTTC; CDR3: CASTLRELSGANVLTF
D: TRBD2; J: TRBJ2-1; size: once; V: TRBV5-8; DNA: TGTGCCAGCAGCTGGGGGACTAGCCGCTACAATGAGCAGTTCTTC; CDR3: CASSWGTSRYNEQFF
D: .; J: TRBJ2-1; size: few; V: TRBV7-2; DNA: TGTGCCAGCAGCTCGTCGACTAATAGTGAGCAGTTCTTC; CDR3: CASSSSTNSEQFF
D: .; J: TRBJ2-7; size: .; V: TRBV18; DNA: TGTGCCAGCTCGCCGGGACAAGAGTCCGAGCAGTACTTC; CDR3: CASSPGQESEQYF
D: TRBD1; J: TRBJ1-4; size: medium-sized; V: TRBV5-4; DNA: TGTGCCAGCAGCCGGGGACAGTACAATGAAAAACTGTTTTTT; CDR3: CASSRGQYNEKLFF
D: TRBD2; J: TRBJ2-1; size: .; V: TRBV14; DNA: TGTGCCAGCAGCCAACCGGCGGGGGGGCACAATGAGCAGTTCTTC; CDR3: CASSQPAGGHNEQFF
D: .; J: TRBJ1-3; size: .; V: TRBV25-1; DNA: TGTGCCAGTCAGGGCTTCAGCTCTGGAAACACCATATATTTT; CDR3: CASQGFSSGNTIYF
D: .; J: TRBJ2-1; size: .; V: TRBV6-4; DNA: TGTGCCAGCAGTGTCGAGGAATCCTACAATGAGCAGTTCTTC; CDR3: CASSVEESYNEQFF
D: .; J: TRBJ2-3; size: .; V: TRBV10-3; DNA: TGTGCCATCAGAACTGCGGATACGCAGTATTTT; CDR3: CAIRTADTQYF
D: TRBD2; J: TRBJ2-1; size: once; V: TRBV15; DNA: TGTGCCACCAGCAGAGGCCTTGGACTAGCGGGAGGGTACAATGAGCAGTTCTTC; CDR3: CATSRGLGLAGGYNEQFF
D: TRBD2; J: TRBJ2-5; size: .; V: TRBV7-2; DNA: TGTGCCAGCAGCTTAGGGGGACTAGCGGGAGTGGAGACCCAGTACTTC; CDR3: CASSLGGLAGVETQYF
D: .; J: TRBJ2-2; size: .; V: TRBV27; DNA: TGTGCCAGCAGCCCCATGACCGGGGAGCTGTTTTTT; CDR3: CASSPMTGELFF
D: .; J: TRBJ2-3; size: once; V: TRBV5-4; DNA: TGTGCCAGCAGCTTGAGCACAGATACGCAGTATTTT; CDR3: CASSLSTDTQYF
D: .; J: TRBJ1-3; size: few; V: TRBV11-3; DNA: TGTGCCAGCTCCCGGTCCCAAGGATCCAACACCATATATTTT; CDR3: CASSRSQGSNTIYF
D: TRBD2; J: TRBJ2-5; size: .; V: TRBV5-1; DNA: TGCGCCAGCAGCCGCACTAGCGGGAGTGTCCAAGAGACCCAGTACTTC; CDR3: CASSRTSGSVQETQYF
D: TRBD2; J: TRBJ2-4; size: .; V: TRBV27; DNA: TGTGCCAGCAGTGAACCATCTAGCGGAAAAAACATTCAGTACTTC; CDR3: CASSEPSSGKNIQYF